The 31 T cell receptor beta chains below all came from one sample that was sequenced in a study of blood T cell repertoires in COVID-19. Here immunoSEQ multiplex PCR was the method, and the copy in TCRdb shows in-frame clones only, minus some. The sample includes about 210,000 clones, roughly 85% of them seen just once. The material sequenced was peripheral blood. Receptors originate from a woman between 65 and 79 years old with COVID-19, enrolled during active disease.

This sequence joins TRBV7-2 and TRBJ2-3; D call uncertain. CDR1 and CDR2 (germline): SGHTA, FQGNSA. V shed 3 bases and J shed 3 bases, with 7 bases lying between them. The CDR3 extends over 13 amino acids. The CDR3 DNA sequence: TGTGCCAGCAGCTTTCCATTGACAGATACGCAGTATTTT. Its translation is CASSFPLTDTQYF.

V and J are TRBV5-5 and TRBJ2-3; TRBD1 agrees at 7 bases. V lost 2 bases and J lost 6; bases outside the gene matches: 3. Germline values: CDR1 SGHKS, CDR2 YYEKEE (reference sequence). This CDR3 has 13 residues. CDR3 sequence reads: CASSLGGEDTQYF. CDR3 in DNA: TGTGCCAGCAGCTTAGGGGGCGAGGATACGCAGTATTTT.

The rearrangement links TRBV4-2 to TRBJ1-2; D might be TRBD1 (5 bases). Between the trimmed V and J ends, which lost 3 bases and 2 bases, there was a span of 16 bases. Germline-derived CDR1 and CDR2 are LGHNA and YNFKEQ. The CDR3 extends over 16 amino acids. This chain's CDR3 is CASSHPLPDRNYGYTF. In DNA, the CDR3 is TGTGCCAGCAGCCATCCCCTTCCTGACAGAAACTATGGCTACACCTTC.

V and J are TRBV25-1 and TRBJ1-4; D is perhaps TRBD1 (6 bases). V lost 2 bases, J lost 8 bases, and 15 bases lay in between. The length of the CDR3 is 15 residues. CDR1 and CDR2 from the germline V gene are MGHDK and SYGVNS. The CDR3 DNA reads as TGTGCCAGCAGTGAAGTCGGGACACGGCGGGAAAAACTGTTTTTT. Amino acids: CASSEVGTRREKLFF.

The rearrangement joins TRBV7-9 to TRBJ1-2; 9 nucleotides match TRBD1. From germline, CDR1 is SEHNR and CDR2 FQNEAQ (reference sequence). V was pared by 3 bases and J by 8 bases, with 7 bases of the junction left unmatched. CDR3 length: 14 amino acids. The CDR3 region has the DNA TGTGCCAGCAGCTTGGCCGGGACAGGGTCGGGCTACACCTTC. Protein: CASSLAGTGSGYTF.

The gene calls are TRBV5-6 and TRBJ1-5; D unclear. The CDR3 is made up of 14 amino acids. Between the trimmed V and J ends, which lost 0 bases and 3 bases, there was a span of 7 bases. Germline CDR1 is SGHDT and CDR2 is YYEEEE. The CDR3 DNA reads as TGTGCCAGCAGCTTGGCCCGGGACAATCAGCCCCAGCATTTT. Amino acid sequence: CASSLARDNQPQHF. The whole variable domain, remainder taken from reference TRBV5-6 and TRBJ1-5, is DAGVTQSPTHLIKTRGQQVTLRCSPKSGHDTVSWYQQALGQGPQFIFQYYEEEERQRGNFPDRFSGHQFPNYSSELNVNALLLGDSALYLCASSLARDNQPQHFGDGTRLSIL.

The chain links TRBV4-3 to TRBJ1-4, with D hard to call. Looked up from germline, CDR1 is LGHNA and CDR2 is YSLEER. The CDR3 spans 15 residues. Trimming pared 1 base from V and 1 base from J, leaving 7 bases between. DNA for the CDR3: TGCGCCAGCAGCCAAGCATGGCTAACTAATGAAAAACTGTTTTTT. Its protein product is CASSQAWLTNEKLFF.

This sequence joins TRBV10-2 and TRBJ1-3, with D perhaps matching TRBD1 (6 bases). CDR3 length: 17 residues. CDR1 WSHSY and CDR2 SAAADI come from the germline V gene. Trimming removed 1 base from V and 0 bases from J, with 13 bases in between. DNA for the CDR3: TGCGCCAGCAGTGAGTGGGGGCCTTCGGGCTCTGGAAACACCATATATTTT. Translating it yields CASSEWGPSGSGNTIYF.

V gene TRBV6-5 combines with J gene TRBJ1-2; the match to TRBD1 covers 9 bases. The V segment lost 8 bases and the J segment 4 bases; nucleotides outside the gene matches: 8. CDR1 is MNHEY, CDR2 SVGAGI, per germline. The length of the CDR3 is 14 residues. The CDR3 is CASVALGQGYGYTF. CDR3 bases: TGTGCCAGCGTAGCCCTGGGACAGGGCTATGGCTACACCTTC.

The chain combines TRBV4-1 with TRBJ2-5, with D perhaps matching TRBD2 (5 bases). Trimming took 2 bases from V and 3 from J, leaving 10 bases between them. Germline CDR1 reads MGHRA; CDR2 reads YSYEKL. This CDR3 has 14 residues. For the CDR3, the DNA is TGCGCCAGCAGCCAAATGGACTCGGAAGAGACCCAGTACTTC. It encodes CASSQMDSEETQYF.

This chain joins TRBV4-3 and TRBJ2-1, with 13 bases that match TRBD2. Germline CDR1 is LGHNA and CDR2 is YSLEER. This CDR3 comprises 16 residues. The junction had 5 bases not matched to a gene; V was cut back by 3 bases and J by 6 bases. The CDR3 loop reads CASSHARLAGGNEQFF. CDR3 DNA sequence: TGCGCCAGCAGCCACGCAAGACTAGCGGGAGGCAATGAGCAGTTCTTC.

The rearrangement uses TRBV9 and TRBJ1-6; perhaps TRBD1 as D (6 bases). The CDR3 contains 15 residues. Germline V gene sequence: CDR1 SGDLS, CDR2 YYNGEE. Deletions cut 0 bases from V and 9 bases from J, with 13 bases between. The CDR3 region has the DNA TGTGCCAGCAGCGTAGGCAGGGGAAAAGGTTCACCCCTCCACTTT. This sequence encodes CASSVGRGKGSPLHF.

This clone was counted a few times. This chain joins TRBV6-5 and TRBJ1-4, with 8 bases aligning to TRBD1. The CDR3 loop spans 15 amino acids. V shed 6 bases, J shed 3 bases, and the junction held 6 bases outside the gene matches. Per the germline V gene, CDR1 is MNHEY and CDR2 is SVGAGI. CDR3 DNA sequence: TGTGCCAGCAGAGCGGGACAGGCACCTAATGAAAAACTGTTTTTT. Translating it yields CASRAGQAPNEKLFF.

The V call is TRBV10-2, the J call TRBJ1-2; 7 bases match TRBD1. Germline-derived CDR1 and CDR2 are WSHSY and SAAADI. J gave up 3 bases and V 4 bases, and 2 bases lay outside the gene matches. This CDR3 has 13 residues. This CDR3 is CASSATGDYGYTF. CDR3 bases: TGCGCCAGCAGTGCTACAGGGGACTATGGCTACACCTTC.

The V gene is TRBV24-1, the J gene TRBJ1-2; D may be TRBD1 (5 bases). V was clipped by 4 bases and J by 8 bases, with 13 bases between them. The CDR3 is 13 amino acids. In germline, CDR1 is KGHDR, CDR2 SFDVKD. CDR3 region: CATSDRGSGGYTF. CDR3 in DNA: TGTGCCACCAGTGACCGGGGGTCGGGCGGCTACACCTTC.

V usage is TRBV9 and J usage is TRBJ1-2, with D perhaps TRBD1 (5 bases). The length of the CDR3 is 14 residues. Looked up from germline, CDR1 is SGDLS and CDR2 is YYNGEE. V was shortened by 0 bases and J by 4 bases, with 10 bases between the two germline ends. The CDR3 nucleotides read TGTGCCAGCAGCGTAGACCAGGGTCCCTATGGCTACACCTTC. Its protein product is CASSVDQGPYGYTF. Full variable domain (missing parts from reference TRBV9 and TRBJ1-2): DSGVTQTPKHLITATGQRVTLRCSPRSGDLSVYWYQQSLDQGLQFLIQYYNGEERAKGNILERFSAQQFPDLHSELNLSSLELGDSALYFCASSVDQGPYGYTFGSGTRLTVV.

This clone has just one count. The chain recombines TRBV3-1 (or the pseudogene TRBV3-2) with TRBJ2-7, with TRBD2 as a possible D gene (5 bases). This CDR3 is 14 amino acids long. CDR1 is LGHDT, CDR2 YNNKEL, per germline (reference sequence). V lost 2 bases, J lost 3 bases, and 11 bases lay in between. This chain's CDR3 is CASSQTGGSYEQYF. In DNA, the CDR3 is TGTGCCAGCAGCCAAACCGGTGGGAGCTACGAGCAGTACTTC.

The count of this clone is one. This sequence joins TRBV7-6 and TRBJ1-6; 8 bases fit TRBD1. The CDR3 is 15 residues long. The germline CDR1 and CDR2 sequences are SGHVS and FNYEAQ. The J segment lost 6 bases and the V segment lost 5 bases, leaving 6 bases of the junction unmatched. In DNA form, the CDR3 reads TGTGCCAGCAGCGGAACAGGGGGTGGTAATTCACCCCTCCACTTT. This encodes CASSGTGGGNSPLHF.

In its sample, this clone was seen once. CDR3 sequence reads: CASSVGLGQGNTEAFF. CDR3 DNA sequence: TGTGCCAGCAGCGTAGGTCTAGGACAGGGGAACACTGAAGCTTTCTTT. V usage is TRBV9 and J usage is TRBJ1-1; TRBD1 agrees at 8 bases. This CDR3 comprises 16 residues. The germline gives CDR1 SGDLS, CDR2 YYNGEE. The trim removed 0 bases at V and 1 base at J, leaving 5 bases unmatched. Drawing the rest from reference TRBV9 and TRBJ1-1, the complete variable domain is DSGVTQTPKHLITATGQRVTLRCSPRSGDLSVYWYQQSLDQGLQFLIQYYNGEERAKGNILERFSAQQFPDLHSELNLSSLELGDSALYFCASSVGLGQGNTEAFFGQGTRLTVV.

J is TRBJ2-2 and V is TRBV19; D might be TRBD1 (5 bases). The CDR3 consists of 14 residues. Germline lookup yields CDR1 LNHDA and CDR2 SQIVND (reference sequence). The V and J ends lost 3 bases and 1 base respectively, with 6 bases between them. Here the CDR3 DNA reads TGTGCCAGTAGTATCGACAGGAACACCGGGGAGCTGTTTTTT. Translating gives CASSIDRNTGELFF.

The V and J genes are TRBV19 and TRBJ1-2; perhaps TRBD1 as D (6 bases). The ends were cut back, 2 bases at V and 0 bases at J, with 7 bases in the middle. There are 14 residues in the CDR3. Germline CDR1 and CDR2: LNHDA and SQIVND (reference sequence). CDR3 sequence: CASSIRQANYGYTF. The CDR3 DNA reads TGTGCCAGTAGTATACGACAGGCTAACTATGGCTACACCTTC.

The chain has TRBV4-2 and TRBJ1-1; no firm D call. The CDR3 has 16 residues. Per the germline V gene, CDR1 is LGHNA and CDR2 is YNFKEQ. V dropped 1 base and J dropped 3 bases, with 15 bases sitting between them. CDR3 sequence reads: CASSQGWVARDTEAFF. CDR3 coding DNA: TGTGCCAGCAGCCAAGGGTGGGTAGCGAGGGACACTGAAGCTTTCTTT.

The V call is TRBV18, the J call TRBJ1-3; TRBD1 matches at 8 bases. The germline CDR1 and CDR2 sequences are KGHSH and LQKENI. The V gene end was trimmed by 4 bases and the J gene end by 8 bases; junction bases not matched to a gene: 7. The CDR3 has 14 amino acids. The CDR3 sequence is CASSRDRGIDTIYF. CDR3 sequence (DNA): TGTGCCAGCTCACGAGACAGGGGAATCGACACCATATATTTT.

The CDR3 is CASSLTGKHGYTF. As DNA, the CDR3 is TGTGCCAGCAGTTTAACAGGGAAGCATGGCTACACCTTC. The chain is built from TRBV27 and TRBJ1-2, with D perhaps TRBD1 (6 bases). Trimming took 2 bases from V and 6 from J, leaving 10 bases between them. CDR1 and CDR2 from the germline V gene are MNHEY and SMNVEV (reference sequence). The CDR3 covers 13 residues.

The rearrangement uses TRBV7-2 and TRBJ2-7; 7 bases match TRBD1. The trim removed 5 bases at V and 0 bases at J, leaving 4 bases unmatched. The CDR3 covers 14 residues. Germline values: CDR1 SGHTA, CDR2 FQGNSA. The CDR3 loop is CASSTRTGSYEQYF. For the CDR3, the DNA is TGTGCCAGCAGCACTCGGACAGGCTCCTACGAGCAGTACTTC.

The chain joins TRBV4-3 to TRBJ2-3; 7 nucleotides line up with TRBD2. The CDR3 spans 17 residues. Trimming cost V 1 base and J 2 bases; bases outside gene matches: 9. Germline V CDR1 and CDR2: LGHNA, YSLEER. The CDR3 DNA reads as TGCGCCAGCAGCCAAGTTGCCGGGACTACCTACACAGATACGCAGTATTTT. As protein: CASSQVAGTTYTDTQYF.

This clone was found a few times. The chain is built from TRBV9 and TRBJ1-6; perhaps TRBD1 as D (5 bases). Germline V gene sequence: CDR1 SGDLS, CDR2 YYNGEE. This CDR3 comprises 15 residues. V was shortened by 0 bases and J by 6 bases, with 10 bases between the two germline ends. CDR3 DNA sequence: TGTGCCAGCAGCGTAGGACAGAGCCTTAATTCACCCCTCCACTTT. It yields the protein CASSVGQSLNSPLHF.

This chain links TRBV5-1 with TRBJ1-3; D might be TRBD1 (5 bases). V gave up 1 base and J gave up 2 bases, with 10 bases separating them. The CDR3 is 15 amino acids. In germline, CDR1 is SGHRS, CDR2 YFSETQ. CDR3 sequence (DNA): TGCGCCAGCAGCTTGTCCCTCAGGGCTGGAAACACCATATATTTT. This codes for CASSLSLRAGNTIYF.

CDR3: CASSPSGDGYTF. The CDR3 DNA sequence: TGTGCCAGCTCACCATCCGGGGATGGCTACACCTTC. V gene TRBV18 combines with J gene TRBJ1-2; no definite D call. The germline CDR1 and CDR2 sequences are KGHSH and LQKENI. The CDR3 has 12 amino acids. Deletions cut 2 bases from V and 6 bases from J, with 7 bases between.

The rearrangement joins TRBV11-3 to TRBJ1-1; no definite D call. This CDR3 comprises 14 residues. In germline, CDR1 is SGHNT, CDR2 YENEEA. With 1 base removed from V and 1 base from J, the gap between germline ends came to 7 bases. CDR3 amino acids: CASSLVRGNTEAFF. The CDR3, as DNA: TGTGCCAGCAGCTTAGTGAGAGGGAACACTGAAGCTTTCTTT.

The rearrangement uses TRBV29-1 and TRBJ2-3; D is possibly TRBD1 (5 bases). This CDR3 comprises 12 residues. Germline V gives CDR1 SQVTM, CDR2 ANQGSEA. V shed 6 bases and J shed 5 bases, with 12 bases lying between them. CDR3 DNA: TGCAGCGTCCGGACAAGCTTAGATACGCAGTATTTT. It translates to CSVRTSLDTQYF.